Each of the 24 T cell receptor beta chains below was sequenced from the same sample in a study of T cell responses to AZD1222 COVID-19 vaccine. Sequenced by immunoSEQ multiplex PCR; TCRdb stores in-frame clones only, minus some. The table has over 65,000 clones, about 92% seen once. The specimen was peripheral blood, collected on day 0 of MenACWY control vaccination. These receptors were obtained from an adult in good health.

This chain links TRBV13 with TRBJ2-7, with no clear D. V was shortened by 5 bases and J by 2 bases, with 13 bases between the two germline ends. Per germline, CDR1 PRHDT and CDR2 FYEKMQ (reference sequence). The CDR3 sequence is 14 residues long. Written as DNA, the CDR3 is TGTGCCAGCAGCCTATCGGACCAGACCTACGAGCAGTACTTC. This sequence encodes CASSLSDQTYEQYF.

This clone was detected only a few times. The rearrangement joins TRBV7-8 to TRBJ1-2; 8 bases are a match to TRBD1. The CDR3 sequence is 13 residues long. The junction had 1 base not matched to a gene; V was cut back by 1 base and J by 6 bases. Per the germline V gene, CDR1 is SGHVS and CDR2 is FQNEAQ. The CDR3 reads CASSLVQGDGYTF. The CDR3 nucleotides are TGTGCCAGCAGCTTAGTACAGGGGGATGGCTACACCTTC. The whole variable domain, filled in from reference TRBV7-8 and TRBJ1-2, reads GAGVSQSPRYKVAKRGQDVALRCDPISGHVSLFWYQQALGQGPEFLTYFQNEAQLDKSGLPSDRFFAERPEGSVSTLKIQRTQQEDSAVYLCASSLVQGDGYTFGSGTRLTVV.

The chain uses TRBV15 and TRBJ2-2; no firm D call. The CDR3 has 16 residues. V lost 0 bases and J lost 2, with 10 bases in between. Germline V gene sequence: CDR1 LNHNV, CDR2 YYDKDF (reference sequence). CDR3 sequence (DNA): TGTGCCACCAGCAGAGATGCGAGGCAAAACACCGGGGAGCTGTTTTTT. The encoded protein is CATSRDARQNTGELFF.

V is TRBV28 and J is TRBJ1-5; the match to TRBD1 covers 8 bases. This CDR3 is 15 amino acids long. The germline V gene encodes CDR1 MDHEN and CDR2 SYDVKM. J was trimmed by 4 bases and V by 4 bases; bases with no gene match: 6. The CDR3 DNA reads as TGTGCCAGCAGTTCTTCCCGGGACAGGAATCAGCCCCAGCATTTT. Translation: CASSSSRDRNQPQHF.

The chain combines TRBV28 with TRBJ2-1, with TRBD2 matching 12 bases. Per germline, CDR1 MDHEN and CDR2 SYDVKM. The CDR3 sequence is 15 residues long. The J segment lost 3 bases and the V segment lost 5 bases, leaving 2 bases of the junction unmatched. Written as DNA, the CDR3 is TGTGCCAGCAGTCTACTAGCGGGGGGCTACAATGAGCAGTTCTTC. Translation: CASSLLAGGYNEQFF. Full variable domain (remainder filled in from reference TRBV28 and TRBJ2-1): DVKVTQSSRYLVKRTGEKVFLECVQDMDHENMFWYRQDPGLGLRLIYFSYDVKMKEKGDIPEGYSVSREKKERFSLILESASTNQTSMYLCASSLLAGGYNEQFFGPGTRLTVL.

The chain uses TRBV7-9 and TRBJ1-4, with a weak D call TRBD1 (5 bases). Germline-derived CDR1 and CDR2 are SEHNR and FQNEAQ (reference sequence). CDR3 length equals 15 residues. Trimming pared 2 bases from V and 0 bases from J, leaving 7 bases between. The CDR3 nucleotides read TGTGCCAGCAGCTTACAGGGCGCAACTAATGAAAAACTGTTTTTT. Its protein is CASSLQGATNEKLFF.

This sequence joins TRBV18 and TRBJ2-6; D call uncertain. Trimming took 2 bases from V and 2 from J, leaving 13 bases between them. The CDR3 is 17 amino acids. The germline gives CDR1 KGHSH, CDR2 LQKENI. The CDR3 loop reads CASSPTQLSAGANVLTF. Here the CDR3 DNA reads TGTGCCAGCTCACCAACACAGTTGAGCGCTGGGGCCAACGTCCTGACTTTC.

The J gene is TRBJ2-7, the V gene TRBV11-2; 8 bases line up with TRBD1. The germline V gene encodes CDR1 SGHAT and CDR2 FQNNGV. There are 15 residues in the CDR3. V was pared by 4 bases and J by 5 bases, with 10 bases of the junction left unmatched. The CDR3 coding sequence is TGTGCCAGCAGCTCACACAGGACAGGGAGCAACGAGCAGTACTTC. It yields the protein CASSSHRTGSNEQYF.

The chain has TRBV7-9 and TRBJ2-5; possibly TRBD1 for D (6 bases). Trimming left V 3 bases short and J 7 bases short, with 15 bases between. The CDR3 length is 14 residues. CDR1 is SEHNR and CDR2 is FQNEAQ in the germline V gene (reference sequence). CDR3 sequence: CASSFSQGPGTQYF. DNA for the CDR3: TGTGCCAGCAGCTTCAGTCAGGGGCCGGGGACCCAGTACTTC. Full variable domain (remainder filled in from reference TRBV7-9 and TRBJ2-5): DTGVSQNPRHKITKRGQNVTFRCDPISEHNRLYWYRQTLGQGPEFLTYFQNEAQLEKSRLLSDRFSAERPKGSFSTLEIQRTEQGDSAMYLCASSFSQGPGTQYFGPGTRLLVL.

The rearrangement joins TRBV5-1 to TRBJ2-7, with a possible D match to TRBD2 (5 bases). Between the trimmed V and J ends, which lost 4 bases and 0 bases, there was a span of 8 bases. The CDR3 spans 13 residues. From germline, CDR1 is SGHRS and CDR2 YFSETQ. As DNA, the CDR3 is TGCGCCAGCAGCCCTGAGGGCTCCTACGAGCAGTACTTC. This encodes CASSPEGSYEQYF. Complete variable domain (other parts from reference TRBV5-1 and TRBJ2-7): KAGVTQTPRYLIKTRGQQVTLSCSPISGHRSVSWYQQTPGQGLQFLFEYFSETQRNKGNFPGRFSGRQFSNSRSEMNVSTLELGDSALYLCASSPEGSYEQYFGPGTRLTVT.

The CDR3 reads CARMLGRGLHSPLHF. Here the CDR3 DNA reads TGTGCCAGGATGTTAGGCAGGGGGTTGCATTCACCCCTCCACTTT. This chain connects TRBV11-3 to TRBJ1-6; 7 nucleotides match TRBD1. CDR1 is SGHNT, CDR2 YENEEA, per germline. Losses at the gene ends were 9 bases for V and 8 bases for J; bases not matched to a gene: 13. CDR3 length equals 15 residues.

The DNA for the CDR3 is TGCAGCGTTGAGTTACGTGAGACCCAGTACTTC. It is translated as CSVELRETQYF. The J gene is TRBJ2-5, the V gene TRBV29-1; D not certain. The CDR3 is made up of 11 amino acids. The ends were cut back, 3 bases at V and 5 bases at J, with 7 bases in the middle. CDR1 SQVTM and CDR2 ANQGSEA come from the germline V gene.

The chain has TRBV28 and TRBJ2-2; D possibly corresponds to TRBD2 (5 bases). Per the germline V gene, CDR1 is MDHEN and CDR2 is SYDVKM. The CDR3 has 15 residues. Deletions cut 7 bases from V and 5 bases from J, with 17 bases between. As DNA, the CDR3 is TGTGCCAGCATCAGAGGGAGTAGGGCAACCGGGGAGCTGTTTTTT. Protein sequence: CASIRGSRATGELFF.

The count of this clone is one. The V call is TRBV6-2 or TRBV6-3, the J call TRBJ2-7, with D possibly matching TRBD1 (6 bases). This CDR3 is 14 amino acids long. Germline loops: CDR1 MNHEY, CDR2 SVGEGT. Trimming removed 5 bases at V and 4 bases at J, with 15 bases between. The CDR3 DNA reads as TGTGCCAGCAGTCGAACTGTACAGGGTTACGAGCAGTACTTC. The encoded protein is CASSRTVQGYEQYF.

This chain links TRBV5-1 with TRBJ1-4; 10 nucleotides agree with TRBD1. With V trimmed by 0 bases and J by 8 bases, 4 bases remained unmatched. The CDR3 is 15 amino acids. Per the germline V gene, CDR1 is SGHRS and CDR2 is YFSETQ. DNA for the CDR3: TGCGCCAGCAGCTTGGGCGGGACAGGGGTCGAAAAACTGTTTTTT. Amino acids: CASSLGGTGVEKLFF.

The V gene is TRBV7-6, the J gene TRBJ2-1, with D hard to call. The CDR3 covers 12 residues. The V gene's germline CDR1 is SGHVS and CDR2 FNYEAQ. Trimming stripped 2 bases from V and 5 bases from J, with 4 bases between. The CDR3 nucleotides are TGTGCCAGCAGCTTACGGGACAATGAGCAGTTCTTC. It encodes CASSLRDNEQFF. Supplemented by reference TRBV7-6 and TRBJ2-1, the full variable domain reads GAGVSQSPRYKVTKRGQDVALRCDPISGHVSLYWYRQALGQGPEFLTYFNYEAQQDKSGLPNDRFSAERPEGSISTLTIQRTEQRDSAMYRCASSLRDNEQFFGPGTRLTVL.

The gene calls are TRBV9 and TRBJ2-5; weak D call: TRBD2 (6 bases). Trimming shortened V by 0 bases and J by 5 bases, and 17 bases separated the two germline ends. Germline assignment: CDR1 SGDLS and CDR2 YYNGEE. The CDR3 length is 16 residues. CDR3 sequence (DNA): TGTGCCAGCAGCGTAGGTGGGGGGACCACCTCGGAGACCCAGTACTTC. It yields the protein CASSVGGGTTSETQYF.

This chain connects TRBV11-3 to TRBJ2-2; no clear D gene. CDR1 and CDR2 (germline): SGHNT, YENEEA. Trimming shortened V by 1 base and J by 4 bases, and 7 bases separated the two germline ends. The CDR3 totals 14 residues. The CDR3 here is CASSLAWGTGELFF. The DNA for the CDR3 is TGTGCCAGCAGCTTAGCTTGGGGCACCGGGGAGCTGTTTTTT. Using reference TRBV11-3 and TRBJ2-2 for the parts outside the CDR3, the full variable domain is EAGVVQSPRYKIIEKKQPVAFWCNPISGHNTLYWYLQNLGQGPELLIRYENEEAVDDSQLPKDRFSAERLKGVDSTLKIQPAELGDSAVYLCASSLAWGTGELFFGEGSRLTVL.

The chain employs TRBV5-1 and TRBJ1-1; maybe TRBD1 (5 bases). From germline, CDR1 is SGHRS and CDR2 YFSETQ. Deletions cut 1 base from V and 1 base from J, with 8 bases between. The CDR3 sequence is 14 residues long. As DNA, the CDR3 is TGCGCCAGCAGCTTGTTGGGGGAGAACACTGAAGCTTTCTTT. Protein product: CASSLLGENTEAFF. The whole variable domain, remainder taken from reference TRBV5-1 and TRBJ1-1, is KAGVTQTPRYLIKTRGQQVTLSCSPISGHRSVSWYQQTPGQGLQFLFEYFSETQRNKGNFPGRFSGRQFSNSRSEMNVSTLELGDSALYLCASSLLGENTEAFFGQGTRLTVV.

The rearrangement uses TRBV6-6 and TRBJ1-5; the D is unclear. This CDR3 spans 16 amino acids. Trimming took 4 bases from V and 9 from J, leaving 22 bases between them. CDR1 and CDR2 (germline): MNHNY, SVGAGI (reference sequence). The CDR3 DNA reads TGTGCCAGCAGTTTAGCAGGTACCACGGATTCCCGGCCCCAGCATTTT. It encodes CASSLAGTTDSRPQHF.

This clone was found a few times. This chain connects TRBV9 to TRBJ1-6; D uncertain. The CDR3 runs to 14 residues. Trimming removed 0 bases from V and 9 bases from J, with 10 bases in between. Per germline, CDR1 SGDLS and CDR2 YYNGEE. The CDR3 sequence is CASSVGVLGSPLHF. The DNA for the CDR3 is TGTGCCAGCAGCGTAGGAGTTCTGGGTTCACCCCTCCACTTT.

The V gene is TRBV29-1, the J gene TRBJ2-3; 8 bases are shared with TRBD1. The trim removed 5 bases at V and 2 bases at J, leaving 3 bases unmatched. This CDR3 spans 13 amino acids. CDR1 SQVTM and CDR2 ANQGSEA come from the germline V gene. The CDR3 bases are TGCAGCGTTCAGACAGGGGACACAGATACGCAGTATTTT. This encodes CSVQTGDTDTQYF.

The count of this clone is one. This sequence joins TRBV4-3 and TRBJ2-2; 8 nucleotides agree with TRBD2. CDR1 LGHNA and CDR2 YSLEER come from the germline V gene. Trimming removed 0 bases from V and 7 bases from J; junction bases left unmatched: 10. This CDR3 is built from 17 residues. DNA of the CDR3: TGCGCCAGCAGCCAAGAGGCTAGCGGGTCATTTCACGGGGAGCTGTTTTTT. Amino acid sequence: CASSQEASGSFHGELFF.

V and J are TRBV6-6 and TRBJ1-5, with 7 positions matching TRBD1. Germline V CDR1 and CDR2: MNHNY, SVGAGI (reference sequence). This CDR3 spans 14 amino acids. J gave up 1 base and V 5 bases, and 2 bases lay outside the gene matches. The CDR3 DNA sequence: TGTGCCAGCAGTCCGGGACAGAGCAATCAGCCCCAGCATTTT. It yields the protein CASSPGQSNQPQHF.